This TCR beta chain was documented in a study of molecular identifiers for immune sequencing clone quantification. Study findings and constraints: Spike-in Jurkat TCR RNA from a single cell reportedly registered among one million naive cells.

For this clonotype: Its antigen is not known.

TCRdb analysed the PCR reads with MiXCR anew, one entry per CDR3 protein. The sample consists of approximately 670,000 distinct CDR3 sequences, roughly 21% of them appearing once. This TCR was recovered from a human donor in good health. Some libraries in this study had Jurkat cell RNA spiked in. Sequenced: naive CD8+ T cells from blood, with Jurkat cell RNA spiked in. Subset of the sample: FACS-sorted CD8+CD4-CCR7+CD45RA+ naive T cells.

The CDR3 loop is CASSVGVWGTLGGGELFF. DNA for the CDR3: TGTGCCAGCAGCGTAGGTGTCTGGGGCACCCTGGGAGGCGGGGAGCTGTTTTTT. The V call is TRBV9, the J call TRBJ2-2; a possible D gene is TRBD2 (6 bases). Germline-derived CDR1 and CDR2 are SGDLS and YYNGEE. V dropped 0 bases and J dropped 7 bases, with 22 bases sitting between them. The CDR3 contains 18 residues.